The 4 T cell receptor beta chains reported below all come from one sample, sequenced in a study of T cell responses to AZD1222 COVID-19 vaccine. The assay was immunoSEQ multiplex PCR, and TCRdb's table has in-frame clones only and misses some. Counted here are about 200,000 clones, 80% to 95% occurring once; the ten biggest clones make up over 1%. The sequences come from peripheral blood, collected on day 0 of AZD1222 vaccination. The receptors stem from an adult in good health.

This clone has only one observation. V is TRBV6-1 and J is TRBJ1-2; D perhaps matches TRBD1 (5 bases). The CDR3 is 14 residues long. Trimming took 2 bases from V and 4 from J, leaving 11 bases between them. CDR1 is MNHNS, CDR2 SASEGT, per germline. The CDR3 is CASSESGGFYGYTF. The CDR3 DNA sequence: TGTGCCAGCAGTGAAAGCGGGGGATTCTATGGCTACACCTTC.

The gene calls are TRBV18 and TRBJ2-7, with D possibly matching TRBD1 (6 bases). Germline V lookup: CDR1 KGHSH, CDR2 LQKENI. The V end was cut by 5 bases, the J end by 6 bases, with 17 bases between. The CDR3 runs to 14 residues. DNA for the CDR3: TGTGCCAGCTCAGCCACGGAACAGGGAGTCGAGCAGTACTTC. Its translation: CASSATEQGVEQYF.

This chain connects TRBV10-2 to TRBJ1-6, with 7 bases matching TRBD1. CDR3 length equals 16 residues. V was clipped by 6 bases and J by 7 bases; unmatched bases: 12. Germline values: CDR1 WSHSY, CDR2 SAAADI. The CDR3 bases are TGCGCCAGCAGCCATCCGGGACAGAACTCAAATTCACCCCTCCACTTT. Amino acid sequence: CASSHPGQNSNSPLHF.

The chain joins TRBV12-3 or TRBV12-4 to TRBJ1-2; perhaps TRBD1 as D (5 bases). The CDR3 has 13 amino acids. Trimming removed 5 bases at V and 5 bases at J, with 12 bases between. The CDR3 loop reads CASSSGTKYGYTF. The CDR3 nucleotides read TGTGCCAGCAGTAGCGGGACGAAATATGGCTACACCTTC.